One T cell receptor (beta chain) is described in this entry. Its antigen is not identified. The same CDR3 also results from other DNA sequences found in this sample. The CDR3 totals 12 residues. V dropped 1 base and J dropped 6 bases, with 7 bases sitting between them. Germline V gives CDR1 MGHRA, CDR2 YSYEKL. This sample was included in a study of shared clonotypes between healthy human individuals. Whole-study results and caveats: Only blood was sampled; tissue repertoires likely differ.

In the original workflow: Filtering differed since immunoSEQ provided only junctions, with no quality scores. This table comes from immunoSEQ multiplex PCR, and its TCRdb copy is limited to in-frame clones, with some not included. V, J and clone size reflect that table, while D and trimming were determined from the DNA. The table has about 600,000 clones, roughly 79% seen once. Recent vaccinations or acute infections were absent in the healthy HIV-negative adult donors. The specimen was PBMCs. This chain joins TRBV4-1 and TRBJ2-7, with a possible D match to TRBD2 (6 bases). The clonotype originates from a woman aged 40 to 55 in good health. Some clones in this sample may be carry-over from other donors' samples. The CDR3 spells CASSQVGGEQYF. CDR3 sequence (DNA): TGCGCCAGCAGCCAAGTGGGGGGCGAGCAGTACTTC.